This TCR beta chain was identified during a study of T cell repertoires in cytomegalovirus infection. About the study: Matching HLA type, along with CMV infection, was indicated by public TCR beta signatures.

TCRdb re-called the reads with MiXCR, one entry per CDR3 protein. The table has approximately 490,000 distinct CDR3 sequences, about 11% seen once. At least ten counts were recorded for this clonotype. Its antigen remains unidentified. Study findings and constraints: The ex vivo response was dominated by HLA-C-restricted CMV-specific TCR beta clonotypes.

CDR3 length: 13 residues. The V end was cut by 4 bases, the J end by 10 bases, with 16 bases between. In germline, CDR1 is SGHTA, CDR2 FQGNSA. What was sequenced was PBMCs. The chain carries TRBV7-2 and TRBJ1-1; the D gene is possibly TRBD1 (5 bases). This clonotype originated in a human donor in good health (CMV status not recorded). Some clones in this sample may be carry-over from other donors' samples. The CDR3: CASSWGGRERAFF. The CDR3, as DNA: TGTGCCAGCAGCTGGGGGGGGAGGGAGAGAGCTTTCTTT.